Listed below are T cell receptor beta chains from one sample, sequenced in a study of cytomegalovirus exposure and HLA in healthy donors. Profiled with immunoSEQ multiplex PCR; TCRdb holds only in-frame clones, not every one. The sample contains 150,000 to 200,000 clones, approximately 85% of which appear only once. Source material: PBMCs. These receptors all stem from a man between 18 and 35 years old in good health and CMV-seropositive. CDR3s include the opening cysteine and the closing phenylalanine or tryptophan.

j_call v_call cdr3_aa
TRBJ1-6 TRBV7-2 CASRRGQGRGSPLHF
TRBJ1-2 TRBV19 CASSTTGFYGYTF
TRBJ1-6 TRBV19 CASSTDRGISPLHF
TRBJ2-3 TRBV9 CASGPSGGGDTQYF
TRBJ1-1 TRBV10-3 CATRTDMNTEAFF
TRBJ2-7 TRBV6-1 CASSGEGLVGYEQYF
TRBJ2-7 TRBV27 CASSFSALPQREQYF
TRBJ2-3 TRBV7-3 CASSLRGPTDTQYF
TRBJ2-3 TRBV6-5 CASSSGLLDTQYF
TRBJ1-2 TRBV7-6 CASSPLQTGFYGYTF
TRBJ2-3 TRBV6-1 CASSEYRGTGVERDTQYF
TRBJ2-7 TRBV4-2 CASSQEERYEQYF
TRBJ2-3 TRBV5-1 CASSWRTSGGPADTQYF
. TRBV27 CASSLTGIYEQYF
TRBJ2-1 TRBV5-1 CASSPRAGGPKEQFF
TRBJ1-1 TRBV4-1 CASSQDLGRTEAFF
TRBJ1-1 TRBV7-2 CASSLGGMYLTSNTEAFF
TRBJ2-1 TRBV2 CAGTPGQGTYNEQFF
TRBJ1-6 TRBV9 CASSVFTRDSPLHF
TRBJ1-2 TRBV29-1 CSVEGQEYGYTF
TRBJ2-3 TRBV6-6 CASSSRGQSTDTQYF
TRBJ2-7 TRBV4-3 CASSQDHGTGGAEQYF
TRBJ1-1 TRBV9 CASSVVTEAFF
. TRBV11-3 CASSPTGYEQYF
TRBJ1-2 TRBV5-6 CASSLAWGGHNLYGYTF
TRBJ1-2 TRBV6-5 CASSSTGDGYTF
TRBJ1-6 TRBV5-6 CASSRGSGTINSPLHF
TRBJ2-1 TRBV5-4 CASSPAYSGGPYNEQFF
TRBJ1-1 TRBV6-5 CASSGRGLGEAFF
TRBJ1-4 TRBV11-2 CASSLGGTPNEKLFF
TRBJ1-3 TRBV19 CASSIPGTSSGNTIYF
TRBJ2-2 TRBV6-5 CASRRQGTGELFF
TRBJ1-3 TRBV10-2 CATLKGDSGNTIYF
TRBJ2-7 TRBV2 CASNGQGSEQYF
TRBJ1-4 TRBV19 CASSKRTELFF
TRBJ1-5 TRBV6-1 CASSEQGTVGNQPQHF
TRBJ1-5 TRBV15 CATSRVPEGNQPQHF
TRBJ2-3 TRBV7-9 CASSLTGSLTDTQYF
TRBJ1-6 TRBV6-5 CASSLTGDSPLHF
TRBJ2-5 TRBV13 CASSFSGGQETQYF
TRBJ1-1 TRBV19 CASSPDRGWGAEAFF
TRBJ1-1 TRBV6-5 CASSYGQWANTEAFF